This TCR beta chain was retrieved from a study of shared clonotypes between healthy human individuals. Healthy HIV-negative adults with no recent acute infections or vaccinations were recruited as donors. A remark on this clone: Its specificity is unknown. The junction and the germline gene differ at one end; a read error may be behind it.

Study findings and constraints: Naive subsets generally exceeded memory subsets in estimated richness. Tissue TCR repertoires likely differ from these blood-only repertoires.

The CDR3 contains 11 residues. In germline, CDR1 is MRHNA, CDR2 SNTAGT. Original analysis: Junction-only sequences without quality scores were provided by ImmunoSEQ, so filtering was different. Produced via immunoSEQ multiplex PCR; TCRdb's table is partial and in-frame only. The V and J calls and clone size are taken from that table; D and trimming were inferred from the DNA. In the table there are approximately 530,000 clones, approximately 95% of which are singletons. V gene TRBV6-4 combines with J gene TRBJ1-2; D perhaps matches TRBD1 (5 bases). The clonotype was recovered from a woman aged 25 to 39 in good health. Sequenced: naive CD4+ T cells sorted from blood. Subset specified: CD45RA+ positively selected. CDR3 in amino acids: CASSDGWGRTF. The CDR3 nucleotides are TGTGCCAGCAGTGACGGGTGGGGCAGGACTTTC.